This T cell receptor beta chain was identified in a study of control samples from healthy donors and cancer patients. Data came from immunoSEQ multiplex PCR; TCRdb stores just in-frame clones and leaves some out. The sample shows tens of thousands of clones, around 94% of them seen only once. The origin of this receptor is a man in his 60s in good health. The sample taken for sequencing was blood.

The CDR3 bases are TGTGCCAGCAGTGCATCAGCCTACGAGCAGTACTTC. Protein sequence: CASSASAYEQYF. The chain uses TRBV27 and TRBJ2-7; D is ambiguous. Trimming removed 5 bases from V and 2 bases from J, with 7 bases in between. The CDR3 has 12 amino acids. Germline V gene sequence: CDR1 MNHEY, CDR2 SMNVEV (reference sequence).